This is a list of T cell receptor beta chains from one sample in a study of blood T cell repertoires in COVID-19. The protocol was immunoSEQ multiplex PCR, while the TCRdb copy is restricted to in-frame clones and leaves out a portion. Seen here are about 410,000 clones, approximately 90% observed once, and the top ten hold roughly 1.6%. Sequencing used peripheral blood. The receptors originated from a woman between 40 and 55 years old with COVID-19, enrolled during active disease. The CDR3 runs from the conserved cysteine through the conserved F or W. D genes are given only for firm matches. Some rows mark clone size as missing; the rest say once, few, many or name a class of expanded clone.

V	D	J	size	CDR3	DNA
TRBV4-3	NA	TRBJ1-6	NA	CASSQDISSGSSPLHF	TGCGCCAGCAGCCAAGACATCTCATCGGGTAGTTCACCCCTCCACTTT
TRBV3-1/TRBV3-2	NA	TRBJ2-1	NA	CASSQDESSPYNEQFF	TGTGCCAGCAGCCAAGATGAGTCTAGCCCATACAATGAGCAGTTCTTC
TRBV7-2	TRBD1	TRBJ1-2	few	CASSLARGLYGYTF	TGTGCCAGCAGCTTAGCCAGGGGGCTCTATGGCTACACCTTC
TRBV5-6	NA	TRBJ2-3	NA	CASSLLRQGLTDTQYF	TGTGCCAGCAGCTTGTTGAGACAGGGACTCACAGATACGCAGTATTTT
TRBV7-3	TRBD1	TRBJ2-3	NA	CASSRDRAPDTQYF	TGTGCCAGCAGCCGGGACAGGGCCCCAGATACGCAGTATTTT
TRBV4-3	NA	TRBJ2-7	NA	CASSQDWSGTLSYEQYF	TGCGCCAGCAGCCAAGATTGGTCAGGGACTCTATCCTACGAGCAGTACTTC
TRBV28	NA	TRBJ2-1	NA	CASSLVGGYNEQFF	TGTGCCAGCAGTTTAGTCGGGGGCTACAATGAGCAGTTCTTC
TRBV27	NA	TRBJ1-4	NA	CASRSLGDYNEKLFF	TGTGCCAGCCGTTCCCTGGGGGACTATAATGAAAAACTGTTTTTT
TRBV5-1	TRBD1	TRBJ1-5	NA	CASSLDSGTDQPQHF	TGCGCCAGCAGCTTGGATTCGGGGACAGATCAGCCCCAGCATTTT
TRBV11-2	NA	TRBJ2-1	NA	CASSTLGRPVNEQFF	TGTGCCAGCAGCACTTTGGGGCGGCCCGTAAATGAGCAGTTCTTC
TRBV9	TRBD2	TRBJ2-3	NA	CASSVSGLGSTDTQYF	TGTGCCAGCAGCGTTTCAGGACTAGGGTCCACAGATACGCAGTATTTT
TRBV19	NA	TRBJ1-3	few	CASSRDSGSGNTIYF	TGTGCCAGTAGTCGGGACTCAGGCTCTGGAAACACCATATATTTT
TRBV5-1	NA	TRBJ2-3	NA	CASSLDTGVTDTQYF	TGCGCCAGCAGCCTAGATACAGGAGTCACAGATACGCAGTATTTT
TRBV6-6	NA	TRBJ1-4	NA	CASSSQQGVEKLFF	TGTGCCAGCAGTTCCCAACAAGGGGTCGAAAAACTGTTTTTT
TRBV2	TRBD1	TRBJ1-5	NA	CASLGQLEANQPQHF	TGTGCCAGCTTGGGACAGCTCGAAGCAAATCAGCCCCAGCATTTT
TRBV27	NA	TRBJ2-1	NA	CASSAMDASDEQFF	TGTGCCAGCAGTGCCATGGACGCTAGCGATGAGCAGTTCTTC
TRBV5-8	NA	TRBJ1-5	NA	CASSSLKRELNQPQHF	TGTGCCAGCAGCTCGCTGAAGAGGGAATTAAATCAGCCCCAGCATTTT
TRBV7-2	NA	TRBJ2-5	NA	CASSLARGYQETQYF	TGTGCCAGCAGCTTAGCGCGGGGCTACCAAGAGACCCAGTACTTC
TRBV4-3	NA	TRBJ1-5	few	CASSQDSGQGFGPQHF	TGCGCCAGCAGCCAAGACTCGGGGCAGGGGTTCGGGCCCCAGCATTTT
TRBV4-3	NA	TRBJ2-1	NA	CASSRGLLYEQFF	TGCGCCAGCAGCCGTGGACTTCTATATGAGCAGTTCTTC
TRBV7-8	TRBD2	TRBJ2-5	NA	CASSFKSGRLEETQYF	TGTGCCAGCAGCTTCAAAAGCGGGAGGCTCGAAGAGACCCAGTACTTC
TRBV13	NA	TRBJ2-7	NA	CASSLSPYEQYF	TGTGCCAGCAGCTTAAGCCCCTACGAGCAGTACTTC
TRBV5-1	NA	TRBJ1-3	NA	CASSWGTGSHSGNTIYF	TGCGCCAGCAGCTGGGGAACAGGGTCCCACTCTGGAAACACCATATATTTT
TRBV7-3	NA	TRBJ1-1	NA	CASSTGQPNTEAFF	TGTGCCAGCAGCACCGGACAGCCGAACACTGAAGCTTTCTTT
TRBV19	TRBD2	TRBJ2-1	NA	CASSIASGRAGWPYNEQFF	TGTGCCAGTAGTATAGCTAGCGGGAGGGCCGGATGGCCCTATAATGAGCAGTTCTTC
TRBV6-2/TRBV6-3	NA	TRBJ2-7	once	CASSYIAGTGYEQYF	TGTGCCAGCAGTTACATTGCGGGGACGGGTTACGAGCAGTACTTC
TRBV5-1	NA	TRBJ1-1	NA	CASGTGPTMNTEAFF	TGCGCCAGCGGAACAGGGCCAACTATGAACACTGAAGCTTTCTTT
TRBV6-5	TRBD1	TRBJ2-7	NA	CASIGTGEWNEQYF	TGTGCCAGCATCGGGACAGGGGAATGGAACGAGCAGTACTTC
TRBV5-1	TRBD1	TRBJ1-4	NA	CASSPLRRGPRGEKLFF	TGCGCCAGCAGCCCATTGCGTAGGGGGCCCAGGGGTGAAAAACTGTTTTTT
TRBV4-1	NA	TRBJ2-7	once	CASSQVDRFSYEQYF	TGCGCCAGCAGCCAAGTGGACAGATTCTCCTACGAGCAGTACTTC
TRBV9	TRBD1	TRBJ1-3	NA	CASSLGTGDGTIYF	TGTGCCAGCAGCCTTGGGACAGGGGATGGGACCATATATTTT
TRBV27	TRBD1	TRBJ1-5	NA	CASRHTDRGSNQPQHF	TGTGCCAGCAGGCATACTGACAGGGGGAGCAATCAGCCCCAGCATTTT
TRBV7-9	TRBD1	TRBJ2-3	NA	CASSLGGQGGIDTQYF	TGTGCCAGCAGCTTAGGAGGACAGGGAGGCATAGATACGCAGTATTTT
TRBV9	NA	TRBJ1-6	NA	CASSADRYSPLHF	TGTGCCAGCAGCGCTGACAGATATTCACCCCTCCACTTT
TRBV3-1/TRBV3-2	TRBD1	TRBJ1-2	NA	CASTYGQGASLNYGYTF	TGTGCCAGCACCTACGGACAGGGGGCGTCTCTTAACTATGGCTACACCTTC
TRBV7-2	TRBD1	TRBJ1-2	NA	CASSFRTGGVGEGYTF	TGTGCCAGCAGCTTCCGGACAGGGGGCGTCGGAGAAGGCTACACCTTC
TRBV30	NA	TRBJ1-6	NA	CAWSIGRPLHF	TGTGCCTGGAGTATAGGGAGACCCCTCCACTTT
TRBV20-1	NA	TRBJ1-5	NA	CSASQGGDQPQHF	TGCAGTGCTAGTCAGGGAGGAGATCAGCCCCAGCATTTT
TRBV9	TRBD1	TRBJ1-3	NA	CASSASGGSGNTIYF	TGTGCCAGCAGCGCTTCAGGGGGCTCTGGAAACACCATATATTTT
TRBV7-3	NA	TRBJ2-2	NA	CASSLNSHMSTGELFF	TGTGCCAGCAGCTTAAATAGTCATATGAGCACCGGGGAGCTGTTTTTT
TRBV30	NA	TRBJ1-5	NA	CAWSDRGSLHQPQHF	TGTGCCTGGAGTGATCGAGGGTCTCTCCATCAGCCCCAGCATTTT
TRBV28	TRBD1	TRBJ2-3	NA	CASRTGGISTDTQYF	TGTGCCAGCAGGACAGGGGGCATTAGCACAGATACGCAGTATTTT
TRBV10-2	TRBD1	TRBJ1-5	once	CASNGGQGAQPQHF	TGCGCCAGCAATGGAGGACAGGGGGCACAGCCCCAGCATTTT
TRBV7-2	NA	TRBJ2-7	NA	CASSPFGGPTYEQYF	TGTGCCAGCAGCCCGTTCGGGGGGCCGACCTACGAGCAGTACTTC
TRBV6-2/TRBV6-3	TRBD1	TRBJ2-5	NA	CASSPTGTGNQETQYF	TGTGCCAGCAGCCCTACGGGGACAGGGAACCAAGAGACCCAGTACTTC
TRBV6-4	TRBD2	TRBJ2-3	NA	CASSGEGGTDTQYF	TGTGCCAGCAGTGGGGAGGGTGGCACAGATACGCAGTATTTT